This TCR beta chain was sequenced during a study of OX40 agonist ivuxolimab in advanced cancers. Generated by immunoSEQ multiplex PCR, the TCRdb table keeps only in-frame clones and is missing some. The sample includes about 59,000 clones, over 80% of them seen just once. Germline-derived CDR1 and CDR2 are WNHNN and SYGVQD (reference sequence). The CDR3 spans 15 residues. V dropped 4 bases and J dropped 2 bases, with 12 bases sitting between them. The chain recombines TRBV10-1 with TRBJ2-1, with a tentative D call TRBD1 (6 bases). The material was CD4+ or CD8+ T cells sorted from blood, obtained in a trial of the OX40 agonist ivuxolimab. The clonotype originates from an adult with an advanced solid tumor such as melanoma, head and neck, liver or kidney cancer. Here the CDR3 reads CASSVEGGPYNEQFF. CDR3 DNA sequence: TGCGCCAGCAGTGTCGAAGGGGGACCCTACAATGAGCAGTTCTTC.